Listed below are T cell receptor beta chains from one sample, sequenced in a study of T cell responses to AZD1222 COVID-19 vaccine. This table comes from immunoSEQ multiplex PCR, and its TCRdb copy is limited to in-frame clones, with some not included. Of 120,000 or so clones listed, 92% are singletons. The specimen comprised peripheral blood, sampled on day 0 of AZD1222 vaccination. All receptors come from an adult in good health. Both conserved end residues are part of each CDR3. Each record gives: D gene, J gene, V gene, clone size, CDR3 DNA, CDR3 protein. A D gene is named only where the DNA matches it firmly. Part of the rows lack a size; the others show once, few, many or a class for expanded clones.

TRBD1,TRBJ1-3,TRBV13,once,TGTGCCAGCAGCTATTCGGGACAGGGAAACACCATATATTTT,CASSYSGQGNTIYF
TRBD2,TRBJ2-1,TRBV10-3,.,TGTGCCATCAACTTTGGCGGGAGCTCCTACAATGAGCAGTTCTTC,CAINFGGSSYNEQFF
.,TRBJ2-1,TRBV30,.,TGTGCCTGGAGTGTCGGAAGAGGGGGCTCCTACAATGAGCAGTTCTTC,CAWSVGRGGSYNEQFF
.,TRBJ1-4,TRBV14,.,TGTGCCAGCAGCTACGTCAGGGATGAAAAACTGTTTTTT,CASSYVRDEKLFF
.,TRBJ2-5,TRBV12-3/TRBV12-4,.,TGTGCCAGCAGTTTAGAGGAAGAGACCCAGTACTTC,CASSLEEETQYF
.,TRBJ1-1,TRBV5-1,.,TGCGCCAGCAGCTTCGAACAGGGAACTGAAGCTTTCTTT,CASSFEQGTEAFF
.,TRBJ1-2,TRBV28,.,TGTGCCAGCAGTTTAGACCCAAGGGGGAACTATGGCTACACCTTC,CASSLDPRGNYGYTF
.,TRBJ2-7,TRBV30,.,TGTGCCTGGAGTAGGCGCGTGTTGGTCTACGAGCAGTACTTC,CAWSRRVLVYEQYF
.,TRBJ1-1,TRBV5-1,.,TGCGCCAGCAGCCCACCGGGACGGCGAGAAGCTTTCTTT,CASSPPGRREAFF
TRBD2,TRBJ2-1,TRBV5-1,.,TGCGCCAGCAGCGTAGCGGGCCGGGCCAATGAGCAGTTCTTC,CASSVAGRANEQFF
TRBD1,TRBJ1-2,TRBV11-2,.,TGTGCCAGCAGCTTAAGCCCCCGACAGGGACTTGCTTTAGGCTACACCTTC,CASSLSPRQGLALGYTF
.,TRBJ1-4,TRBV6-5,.,TGTGCCAGCAGTCCGACAGGCCCTAATGAAAAACTGTTTTTT,CASSPTGPNEKLFF
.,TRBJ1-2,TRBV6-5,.,TGTGCCAGCAGTTCAGCCGCCCGGGCCTCGGGCTACACCTTC,CASSSAARASGYTF
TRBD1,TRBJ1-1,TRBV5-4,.,TGTGCCAGCAGCTTGGGGGACAGGGACACTGAAGCTTTCTTT,CASSLGDRDTEAFF
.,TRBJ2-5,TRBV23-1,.,TGCGCCAGCAGTCAGTTCCATGAAGAGACCCAGTACTTC,CASSQFHEETQYF
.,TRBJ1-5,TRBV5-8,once,TGTGCCAGCGGGTTCTGGGGCAGCAATCAGCCCCAGCATTTT,CASGFWGSNQPQHF
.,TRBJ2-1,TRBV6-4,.,TGTGCCAGCAGCGCACGCGGGACGGGGGCCTTGGATGAGCAGTTCTTC,CASSARGTGALDEQFF
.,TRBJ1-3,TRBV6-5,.,TGTGCCAGCAGCGCCCGGAGCCTCTCTGGAAACACCATATATTTT,CASSARSLSGNTIYF
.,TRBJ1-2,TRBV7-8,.,TGTGCCAGCAGCTTAGTGTCCAGGGACTACACCTTC,CASSLVSRDYTF
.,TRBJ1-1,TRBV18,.,TGTGCCTCAGCCCGCGCAGGGATGGGGAACACTGAAGCTTTCTTT,CASARAGMGNTEAFF
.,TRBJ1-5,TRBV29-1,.,TGCAGCGTTGGTGAAAATAGCAATCAGCCCCAGCATTTT,CSVGENSNQPQHF
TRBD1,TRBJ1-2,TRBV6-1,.,TGTGCCAGCAGTGAACAGGGACAGCTTAACTATGGCTACACCTTC,CASSEQGQLNYGYTF
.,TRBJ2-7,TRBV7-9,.,TGTGCCAGCAGCACGCCCCTGGCGGGCGTCGAGCAGTACTTC,CASSTPLAGVEQYF
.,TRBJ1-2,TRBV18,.,TGTGCCAGCTCACCCTACAGGGAAGCTAACTATGGCTACACCTTC,CASSPYREANYGYTF
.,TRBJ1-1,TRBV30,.,TGTGCCTGGAGTGCCTGGCCCCGGACCACGAACACTGAAGCTTTCTTT,CAWSAWPRTTNTEAFF
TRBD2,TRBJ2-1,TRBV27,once,TGTGCCAGCAAACCGGGACTAGCGGGAGGGCTTATTGGGGGGCAGTTCTTC,CASKPGLAGGLIGGQFF
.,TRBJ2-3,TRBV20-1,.,TGCAGTGCTAGAGAAACAGATACGCAGTATTTT,CSARETDTQYF
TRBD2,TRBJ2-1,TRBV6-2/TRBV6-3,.,TGTGCCAGCAGTTGGCAAGCGGGAGGAACTGAGCAGTTCTTC,CASSWQAGGTEQFF
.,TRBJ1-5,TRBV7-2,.,TGTGCCAGCAGCTTGTACGGCGGTCGGGGCAATCAGCCCCAGCATTTT,CASSLYGGRGNQPQHF